This T cell receptor (beta chain) was captured in a study of T cell responses to AZD1222 COVID-19 vaccine. Study as a whole: Second doses were pooled across both intervals (about 4 or about 12 weeks). Study-wide findings and caveats: Clonal diversity may have been underestimated, and the donors were mostly white British, with more females than males. It was only a handful of AZD1222 recipients who were seropositive at baseline.

Assay: immunoSEQ multiplex PCR; the TCRdb copy retains only in-frame clones and omits some. This table holds approximately 200,000 clones, 85% to 90% found once. A remark on this clone: The antigen is not known.

Germline CDR1 reads MNHNS; CDR2 reads SASEGT. CDR3 length: 15 amino acids. Trimming took 2 bases from V and 4 from J, leaving 14 bases between them. Here the sequenced sample was peripheral blood, taken on day 0 of AZD1222 vaccination. The genes are TRBV6-1 and TRBJ1-1, with unresolved D. The TCR sequence derives from an adult in good health. The CDR3 DNA is TGTGCCAGCAGTGAATTGGGATTATATTCCACTGAAGCTTTCTTT. The encoded protein is CASSELGLYSTEAFF.